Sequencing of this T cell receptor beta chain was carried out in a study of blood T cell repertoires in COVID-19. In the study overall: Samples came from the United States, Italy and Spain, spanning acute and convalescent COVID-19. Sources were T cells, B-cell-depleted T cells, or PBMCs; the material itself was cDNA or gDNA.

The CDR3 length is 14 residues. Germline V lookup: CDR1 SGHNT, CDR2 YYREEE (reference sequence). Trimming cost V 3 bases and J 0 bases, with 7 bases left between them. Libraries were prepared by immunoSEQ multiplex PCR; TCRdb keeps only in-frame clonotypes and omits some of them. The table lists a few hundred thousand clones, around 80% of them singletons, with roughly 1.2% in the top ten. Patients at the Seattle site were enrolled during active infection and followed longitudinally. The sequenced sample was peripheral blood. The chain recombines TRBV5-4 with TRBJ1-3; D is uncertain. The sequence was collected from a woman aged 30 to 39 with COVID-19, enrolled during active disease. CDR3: CASSWEGSGNTIYF. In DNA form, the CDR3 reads TGTGCCAGCAGCTGGGAGGGCTCTGGAAACACCATATATTTT.